This TCR beta chain was profiled in a study of Graves' ophthalmopathy and Graves' hyperthyroidism. Study-level findings and limits: Ophthalmopathy progression cases were predicted by the model with 70.59% sensitivity and roughly 72% specificity.

V dropped 3 bases and J dropped 4; count of bases not matched to a gene: 4. The germline gives CDR1 SGHTA, CDR2 FQGNSA. The CDR3 contains 15 residues. The table lists this clonotype with many counts. Its antigen is still unknown. Other autoimmune diseases, uncontrolled infections, pregnancy or lactation led to the exclusion of patients. Amplification from RNA transcripts yielded the TCR beta CDR3 regions. Second-round multiplex PCR came after a first-round RT-PCR that employed HTBI primers. TCRdb re-derived calls from the multiplex PCR reads in MiXCR, one entry per CDR3 protein. The table records approximately 330,000 distinct CDR3 sequences, around a sixth of them present only once.

This TCR came from an adult man with Graves' ophthalmopathy. Material: peripheral blood. V is TRBV7-2 and J is TRBJ1-3, with TRBD1 matching over 9 bases. The CDR3 region is CASSFRQGGGNTIYF. In DNA form, the CDR3 reads TGTGCCAGCAGCTTTAGACAGGGGGGAGGAAACACCATATATTTT.